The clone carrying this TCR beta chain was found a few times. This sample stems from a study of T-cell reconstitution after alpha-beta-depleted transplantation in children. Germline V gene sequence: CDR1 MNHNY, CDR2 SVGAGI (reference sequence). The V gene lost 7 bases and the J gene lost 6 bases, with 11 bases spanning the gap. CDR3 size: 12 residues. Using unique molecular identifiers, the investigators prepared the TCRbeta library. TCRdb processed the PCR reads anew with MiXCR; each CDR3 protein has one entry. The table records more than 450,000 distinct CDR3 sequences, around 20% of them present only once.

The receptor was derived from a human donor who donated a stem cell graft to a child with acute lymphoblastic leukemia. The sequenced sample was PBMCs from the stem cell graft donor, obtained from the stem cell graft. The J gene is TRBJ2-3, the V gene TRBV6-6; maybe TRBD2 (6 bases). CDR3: CASKASGDTQYF. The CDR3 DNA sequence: TGTGCCAGCAAGGCAAGCGGGGATACGCAGTATTTT.